This is a list of T cell receptor beta chains from one sample in a study of Graves' ophthalmopathy and Graves' hyperthyroidism. TCRdb reprocessed the multiplex PCR reads with MiXCR, giving one entry per CDR3 protein. The sample lists 400,000 to 500,000 distinct CDR3 sequences, approximately 21% seen once, with under 3.5% in the top ten. Sequencing was carried out using peripheral blood. The receptors here all came from a woman aged 18-29 years with stable Graves' hyperthyroidism. CDR3s include the opening cysteine and the closing phenylalanine or tryptophan. Each record gives: D gene, clone size, CDR3 length, J gene, V gene, CDR3 DNA, CDR3 protein. The D gene is left open where the match is weak. Rows give clone size only sometimes, using once, few, many, or a class for an expanded clone.

D gene: TRBD1
clone size: many
CDR3 length: 15
J gene: TRBJ1-5
V gene: TRBV12-5
CDR3 DNA: TGTGCTAGTGGTTCGGGACAGGCCTACAATCAGCCCCAGCATTTT
CDR3 protein: CASGSGQAYNQPQHF

D gene: .
clone size: many
CDR3 length: 19
J gene: TRBJ2-7
V gene: TRBV11-2
CDR3 DNA: TGTGCCAGCAGCTTAGAGATGATAAAGGGGGTGCGTAGCTCCACGGTGCAGTACTTC
CDR3 protein: CASSLEMIKGVRSSTVQYF

D gene: .
clone size: few
CDR3 length: 14
J gene: TRBJ1-2
V gene: TRBV28
CDR3 DNA: TGTGCCGTATGGGGGACATTGCCGACCTATGGCTACACCTTC
CDR3 protein: CAVWGTLPTYGYTF

D gene: TRBD1
clone size: .
CDR3 length: 16
J gene: TRBJ2-2
V gene: TRBV18
CDR3 DNA: TGTGCCAGCTCACACCTTGACAGGGGGTCCGCCGGGGAGCTGTTTTTT
CDR3 protein: CASSHLDRGSAGELFF

D gene: TRBD1
clone size: .
CDR3 length: 16
J gene: TRBJ2-7
V gene: TRBV5-1
CDR3 DNA: TGCGCCAGCAGCTTGGTACCGACAGGGACCCTCTACGAGCAGTACTTC
CDR3 protein: CASSLVPTGTLYEQYF

D gene: TRBD1
clone size: many
CDR3 length: 16
J gene: TRBJ1-5
V gene: TRBV20-1
CDR3 DNA: TGCAGTGCTAGAGATCTCCTCGGACAGGGCTATCAGCCCCAGCATTTT
CDR3 protein: CSARDLLGQGYQPQHF

D gene: .
clone size: .
CDR3 length: 13
J gene: TRBJ1-5
V gene: TRBV5-6
CDR3 DNA: TGTGCCAGCAGCCGCAGGCCCAATCAGCCCCAGCATTTT
CDR3 protein: CASSRRPNQPQHF

D gene: TRBD1
clone size: many
CDR3 length: 17
J gene: TRBJ2-7
V gene: TRBV9
CDR3 DNA: TGTGCCAGCAGTCGGCTCTCTGGGGGGACAGGGTTCCACGAGCAGTACTTC
CDR3 protein: CASSRLSGGTGFHEQYF

D gene: TRBD1
clone size: many
CDR3 length: 13
J gene: TRBJ2-5
V gene: TRBV12-3/TRBV12-4
CDR3 DNA: TGTGCCAGCACCGCCCAGGGGGCTTCGGCCCAGTACTTC
CDR3 protein: CASTAQGASAQYF

D gene: TRBD1
clone size: few
CDR3 length: 14
J gene: TRBJ2-7
V gene: TRBV27
CDR3 DNA: TGTGCCAGCAGTTCCTTGGACAGGGTCAACGAGCAGTACTTC
CDR3 protein: CASSSLDRVNEQYF

D gene: .
clone size: many
CDR3 length: 13
J gene: TRBJ2-5
V gene: TRBV7-2
CDR3 DNA: TGTGCCAGCAGCCCCCTTGGACAAGAGACCCAGTACTTC
CDR3 protein: CASSPLGQETQYF

D gene: .
clone size: many
CDR3 length: 13
J gene: TRBJ2-7
V gene: TRBV4-1
CDR3 DNA: TGCGCCAGCAGCCACCCCCGCTCGTACGAGCAGTACTTC
CDR3 protein: CASSHPRSYEQYF

D gene: .
clone size: .
CDR3 length: 14
J gene: TRBJ2-7
V gene: TRBV30
CDR3 DNA: TGTGCCTGGAGTGGGCAACGAGATGCGGAGGAGCAGTACTTC
CDR3 protein: CAWSGQRDAEEQYF

D gene: TRBD1
clone size: .
CDR3 length: 15
J gene: TRBJ2-4
V gene: TRBV24-1
CDR3 DNA: TGTGCCACCAGTGATTCGACAGGGGAAGGACACATTAAGTACTTC
CDR3 protein: CATSDSTGEGHIKYF

D gene: TRBD1
clone size: .
CDR3 length: 14
J gene: TRBJ2-7
V gene: TRBV15
CDR3 DNA: TGTGCCACCAGCAGAGGAACAGGGGTTGGCGAGCAGTACTTC
CDR3 protein: CATSRGTGVGEQYF

D gene: TRBD1
clone size: few
CDR3 length: 14
J gene: TRBJ1-1
V gene: TRBV20-1
CDR3 DNA: TGCAGTGCTAGATTGGGGACAGAAGTCACTGAAGCTTTCTTT
CDR3 protein: CSARLGTEVTEAFF

D gene: .
clone size: many
CDR3 length: 12
J gene: TRBJ1-5
V gene: TRBV20-1
CDR3 DNA: TGCAGTGCTAGTCGGGGTGATCAGCCCCAGCATTTT
CDR3 protein: CSASRGDQPQHF

D gene: .
clone size: .
CDR3 length: 13
J gene: TRBJ1-2
V gene: TRBV12-3/TRBV12-4
CDR3 DNA: TGTGCCACCGATAGGCGGGGCGGAGGCGGCTACACCTTC
CDR3 protein: CATDRRGGGGYTF

D gene: .
clone size: many
CDR3 length: 16
J gene: TRBJ2-7
V gene: TRBV19
CDR3 DNA: TGTGCCAGTAGTATTACCGCCGGGACTCGCTACTACGAGCAGTACTTC
CDR3 protein: CASSITAGTRYYEQYF

D gene: TRBD1
clone size: many
CDR3 length: 16
J gene: TRBJ1-3
V gene: TRBV11-2
CDR3 DNA: TGTGCCAGCAGCTTCAGTTGGACAGGCTTTGGAAACACCATATATTTT
CDR3 protein: CASSFSWTGFGNTIYF

D gene: TRBD2
clone size: many
CDR3 length: 18
J gene: TRBJ2-2
V gene: TRBV12-3/TRBV12-4
CDR3 DNA: TGTGCCAGCAGTTTCCCTAGCGGGGCCGTTTGGAACACCGGGGAGCTGTTTTTT
CDR3 protein: CASSFPSGAVWNTGELFF

D gene: .
clone size: many
CDR3 length: 14
J gene: TRBJ1-1
V gene: TRBV15
CDR3 DNA: TGTGCCACCAGCAGAGAATTGATAGGCACTGAAGCTTTCTTT
CDR3 protein: CATSRELIGTEAFF

D gene: .
clone size: many
CDR3 length: 12
J gene: TRBJ2-7
V gene: TRBV30
CDR3 DNA: TGTGCCTGGGGGACAAATTCCTACGAGCAGTACTTC
CDR3 protein: CAWGTNSYEQYF

D gene: TRBD1
clone size: many
CDR3 length: 13
J gene: TRBJ1-2
V gene: TRBV28
CDR3 DNA: TGTGCCAGCGAAAGAGGACAGGCATATGGCTACACCTTC
CDR3 protein: CASERGQAYGYTF

D gene: .
clone size: many
CDR3 length: 15
J gene: TRBJ2-5
V gene: TRBV27
CDR3 DNA: TGTGCCAGCAGTTTATATGGACTACGAATAGAGACCCAGTACTTC
CDR3 protein: CASSLYGLRIETQYF